The next 13 T cell receptor beta chains were all read from a single sample in a study of shared clonotypes between healthy human individuals. Assay used: immunoSEQ multiplex PCR; TCRdb lists only in-frame clones, some missing. The top ten clones hold about 12% of a sample with about 490,000 clones, 70% to 85% of them seen once. Material: PBMCs. Receptors originate from a woman between 40 and 50 years old in good health. Some clones in this sample may be carry-over from other donors' samples.

This clone appeared a few times. The chain employs TRBV9 and TRBJ2-3; 9 bases align to TRBD2. V shed 0 bases, J shed 2 bases, and the junction held 7 bases outside the gene matches. The germline V gene encodes CDR1 SGDLS and CDR2 YYNGEE. The CDR3 spans 17 residues. In nucleotides, the CDR3 is TGTGCCAGCAGCGTAGCTGGCGGGAGGGTACACACAGATACGCAGTATTTT. Translated, it gives CASSVAGGRVHTDTQYF.

This rearrangement joins TRBV5-1 to TRBJ2-7; 14 bases align to TRBD2. The CDR3 totals 18 residues. CDR1 is SGHRS, CDR2 YFSETQ, per germline. The V segment lost 4 bases and the J segment 1 base; nucleotides outside the gene matches: 10. The DNA for the CDR3 is TGCGCCAGCAGCCCCCGGACTAGCGGGAGGTTGAGGTCCTACGAGCAGTACTTC. Protein product: CASSPRTSGRLRSYEQYF.

This rearrangement joins TRBV19 to TRBJ1-1, with 8 bases fitting TRBD1. Germline-derived CDR1 and CDR2 are LNHDA and SQIVND (reference sequence). This CDR3 spans 14 amino acids. J was trimmed by 2 bases and V by 7 bases; bases with no gene match: 6. The DNA for the CDR3 is TGTGCCAGTATTTCGGACAGGGCAAACACTGAAGCTTTCTTT. This translates into CASISDRANTEAFF.

V gene TRBV11-2 combines with J gene TRBJ2-7; 15 nucleotides align to TRBD2. The germline gives CDR1 SGHAT, CDR2 FQNNGV. The ends lost 5 bases at V and 5 bases at J; junction bases unmatched: 4. This CDR3 is 15 amino acids long. CDR3: CASSPRTSGRDEQYF. Written as DNA, the CDR3 is TGTGCCAGCAGCCCCCGGACTAGCGGGAGGGACGAGCAGTACTTC.

The rearrangement uses TRBV10-3 and TRBJ2-7; 12 bases agree with TRBD2. Germline values: CDR1 ENHRY, CDR2 SYGVKD. The CDR3 contains 14 residues. The junction had 4 bases not matched to a gene; V was cut back by 7 bases and J by 3 bases. Here the CDR3 reads CAIKATSGGYEQYF. The CDR3 coding sequence is TGTGCCATCAAAGCGACTAGCGGGGGCTACGAGCAGTACTTC.

This clone came up once. The genes are TRBV10-3 and TRBJ2-7; the D gene is possibly TRBD2 (6 bases). Germline V lookup: CDR1 ENHRY, CDR2 SYGVKD. Trimming left V 10 bases short and J 2 bases short, with 15 bases between. The CDR3 is made up of 13 amino acids. The CDR3, as DNA: TGTGCCACCAGGGACGGGGGAACCTACGAGCAGTACTTC. It is translated as CATRDGGTYEQYF.

The V gene is TRBV28, the J gene TRBJ2-7; 9 bases match TRBD2. Looked up from germline, CDR1 is MDHEN and CDR2 is SYDVKM. This CDR3 is built from 16 residues. Unmatched junction bases numbered 12, after V lost 6 bases and J lost 3 bases. The CDR3 is CASRTSSGIEFYEQYF. In nucleotides, the CDR3 is TGTGCCAGCAGGACTTCTAGCGGGATTGAGTTCTACGAGCAGTACTTC.

The chain joins TRBV4-1 to TRBJ2-3, with 10 positions matching TRBD2. CDR1 is MGHRA, CDR2 YSYEKL, per germline. J was trimmed by 1 base and V by 3 bases; bases with no gene match: 4. This CDR3 is 16 amino acids long. The CDR3 is CASSHRTSGRTDTQYF. The CDR3 DNA sequence: TGCGCCAGCAGCCACCGGACTAGCGGTCGCACAGATACGCAGTATTTT.

This chain links TRBV11-3 with TRBJ1-1, with no clear D. From germline, CDR1 is SGHNT and CDR2 YENEEA. Trimming pared 2 bases from V and 1 base from J, leaving 5 bases between. This CDR3 is 13 amino acids long. The CDR3 DNA is TGTGCCAGCAGCTTAAACCCGAACACTGAAGCTTTCTTT. Residues: CASSLNPNTEAFF.

This clone has a handful of counts. This rearrangement joins TRBV18 to TRBJ2-1; a possible D gene is TRBD1 (5 bases). This CDR3 is 13 amino acids long. Germline lookup yields CDR1 KGHSH and CDR2 LQKENI. Trimming took 1 base from V and 8 from J, leaving 9 bases between them. The CDR3: CASSPLIQDEQFF. The CDR3 DNA reads as TGTGCCAGCTCACCACTCATACAGGATGAGCAGTTCTTC. The variable domain in full, with the rest retrieved from reference TRBV18 and TRBJ2-1, is NAGVMQNPRHLVRRRGQEARLRCSPMKGHSHVYWYRQLPEEGLKFMVYLQKENIIDESGMPKERFSAEFPKEGPSILRIQQVVRGDSAAYFCASSPLIQDEQFFGPGTRLTVL.

This sequence joins TRBV5-4 and TRBJ1-3, with TRBD1 as a possible D gene (6 bases). CDR1 and CDR2 (germline): SGHNT, YYREEE (reference sequence). This CDR3 has 15 residues. V was shortened by 0 bases and J by 2 bases, with 9 bases between the two germline ends. The CDR3 DNA reads as TGTGCCAGCAGCTTGGCCCCAGGGGCTGGAAACACCATATATTTT. This encodes CASSLAPGAGNTIYF.

The chain couples TRBV21-1 to TRBJ1-5. TRBV21-1 is a known pseudogene. The CDR3 runs 18 residues. The CDR3 here is CASSKGCQLTYSNQPQHF. The CDR3 bases are TGTGCCAGCAGCAAAGGATGCCAGCTGACTTATAGCAATCAGCCCCAGCATTTT.

The J gene is TRBJ2-1, the V gene TRBV11-2; D not resolved. With 1 base removed from V and 8 bases from J, the gap between germline ends came to 18 bases. Germline CDR1 SGHAT, CDR2 FQNNGV. The CDR3 has 16 residues. The CDR3 protein is CASSLVVRLRLDEQFF. CDR3 DNA sequence: TGTGCCAGCAGCTTAGTGGTGCGACTCCGGCTCGATGAGCAGTTCTTC.